The clone carrying this T cell receptor (beta chain) was seen at least ten times. This sample was taken from a study of T-cell reconstitution after alpha-beta-depleted transplantation in children. Preparation of the TCRbeta library used unique molecular identifiers. TCRdb fed the PCR reads into MiXCR, producing one record per CDR3 protein. Among roughly 500,000 distinct CDR3 sequences listed, about 10% were seen once. This CDR3 comprises 16 residues. CDR1 DFQATT and CDR2 SNEGSKA come from the germline V gene (reference sequence). J lost 3 bases, V lost 0 bases, and 11 bases had no gene match. The sample in question was PBMCs, obtained before TCRalphabeta/CD19-depleted stem cell transplant. The sequence came from a child younger than 10 with inherited bone marrow failure, due to receive a stem cell transplant. This chain uses TRBV20-1 with TRBJ2-7, with 7 bases identical to TRBD2. For the CDR3, the DNA is TGCAGTGCTAGAGAGCCTAGCGGAGGGGCCGTCTACGAGCAGTACTTC. Translated: CSAREPSGGAVYEQYF.